Each of the 20 T cell receptor beta chains below was sequenced from the same sample in a study of molecular identifiers for immune sequencing clone quantification. MiXCR, run by TCRdb on the PCR reads, gives a single entry per CDR3 protein. The sample has more than 300,000 distinct CDR3 sequences, roughly 23% seen once. Sample: naive CD8+ T cells from blood, with Jurkat cell RNA spiked in. As to subset: FACS-sorted CD8+CD4-CCR7+CD45RA+ naive T cells. All receptors come from a human donor in good health. Some libraries in this study had Jurkat cell RNA spiked in.

Comment on this clonotype: This may be a read error, as it is one base from a much larger clone. The chain combines TRBV7-9 with TRBJ2-3; tentatively, D is TRBD1 or TRBD2 (5 bases each). This CDR3 is 14 amino acids long. The V end lost 5 bases, the J end lost 8 bases, and 17 bases lay between the germline ends. Germline CDR1 and CDR2: SEHNR and FQNEAQ (reference sequence). CDR3: CASSPPGPMGTQYF. For the CDR3, the DNA is TGTGCCAGCAGCCCTCCGGGACCCATGGGTACGCAGTATTTT.

In its sample, this clonotype was seen a few times. This chain uses TRBV6-2 or TRBV6-3 with TRBJ2-7, with TRBD2 as a possible D gene (6 bases). V lost 1 base to trimming and J lost 3 bases, with 13 bases between them. Germline values: CDR1 MNHEY, CDR2 SVGEGT. The CDR3 loop spans 15 amino acids. The CDR3 loop is CASSYLGTPRYEQYF. The DNA of the CDR3 is TGTGCCAGCAGTTACTTGGGGACTCCTCGCTACGAGCAGTACTTC.

There are many counts of this clonotype. The chain links TRBV7-2 to TRBJ1-1; D is possibly TRBD1 (6 bases). CDR1 and CDR2 from the germline V gene are SGHTA and FQGNSA. The CDR3 length is 16 residues. Between the trimmed V and J ends, which lost 2 bases and 1 base, there was a span of 14 bases. CDR3 in DNA: TGTGCCAGCAGCTTACGACAGGTGGGGCGGAACACTGAAGCTTTCTTT. This translates into CASSLRQVGRNTEAFF.

A word on this clonotype: A clone one base away is much larger, so this may be a read error. Here the CDR3 DNA reads TGTGCCAGCAGCCCGGATGCGGGGAGTCCCTACGAGCAGTACTTC. Encoded protein: CASSPDAGSPYEQYF. The chain combines TRBV9 with TRBJ2-7, with a possible D match to TRBD2 (6 bases). Trimming took 4 bases from V and 2 from J, leaving 16 bases between them. CDR3 length equals 15 residues. The germline gives CDR1 SGDLS, CDR2 YYNGEE.

In this sample, this clonotype turned up many times. The rearrangement uses TRBV28 and TRBJ2-3, with 9 nucleotides matching TRBD1. Per the germline V gene, CDR1 is MDHEN and CDR2 is SYDVKM. The CDR3 has 13 residues. The V gene end was trimmed by 6 bases and the J gene end by 6 bases; junction bases not matched to a gene: 4. CDR3 coding DNA: TGTGCCAGCAGCCGGACAGGGGCCGATACGCAGTATTTT. Translation gives CASSRTGADTQYF.

In the case of this clonotype: A much larger clonotype is one base distant, so this may be a read error. The chain carries TRBV7-9 and TRBJ1-4; D might be TRBD1 (5 bases). CDR1 SEHNR and CDR2 FQNEAQ come from the germline V gene (reference sequence). The CDR3 runs 14 residues. Here the CDR3 reads CACRNMGEYEKLFF. The CDR3 DNA reads as TGTGCCTGCAGGAACATGGGGGAATACGAAAAACTGTTTTTT.

This clonotype was recorded many times. The V and J genes are TRBV29-1 and TRBJ2-7; D not certain. Germline V gene lookup returns CDR1 SQVTM and CDR2 ANQGSEA. The CDR3 spans 13 residues. The V end lost 3 bases, the J end lost 5 bases, and 14 bases lay between the germline ends. The CDR3 loop is CSVDSQPGDEQYF. The DNA of the CDR3 is TGCAGCGTTGATTCCCAGCCGGGCGACGAGCAGTACTTC.

In its sample, this clonotype was seen many times. The chain couples TRBV20-1 to TRBJ2-1; perhaps TRBD1 as D (5 bases). This CDR3 has 14 residues. The V end lost 5 bases, the J end lost 7 bases, and 18 bases lay between the germline ends. Per the germline V gene, CDR1 is DFQATT and CDR2 is SNEGSKA (reference sequence). The chain's CDR3 is CSAQPIQVVNEQFF. CDR3 nucleotide sequence: TGCAGTGCTCAGCCTATACAGGTGGTTAATGAGCAGTTCTTC.

This chain connects TRBV4-1 to TRBJ1-3; D might be TRBD1 (5 bases). Trimming took off 6 bases at V and 0 bases at J, with 12 bases between the two ends. CDR1 and CDR2 from the germline V gene are MGHRA and YSYEKL. There are 15 residues in the CDR3. This CDR3 is CASRQAELSGNTIYF. Here the CDR3 DNA reads TGCGCCAGCAGACAGGCCGAACTCTCTGGAAACACCATATATTTT.

This chain connects TRBV27 to TRBJ1-5, with 9 bases that match TRBD1. This CDR3 contains 13 residues. Germline loops: CDR1 MNHEY, CDR2 SMNVEV (reference sequence). Losses at the gene ends were 5 bases for V and 6 bases for J; bases not matched to a gene: 2. CDR3 loop: CASSGTGFQPQHF. The CDR3 bases are TGTGCCAGCAGTGGGACAGGGTTTCAGCCCCAGCATTTT.

This rearrangement joins TRBV12-3 or TRBV12-4 to TRBJ1-2, with a tentative D call TRBD1 (6 bases). The CDR3 length is 12 residues. V lost 6 bases, J lost 4 bases, and 9 bases lay in between. The CDR3 protein is CASRDRSYGYTF. In DNA form, the CDR3 reads TGTGCCAGCAGGGACAGAAGCTATGGCTACACCTTC.

This clonotype has only a few counts. The chain carries TRBV9 and TRBJ2-2; 8 nucleotides line up with TRBD1. Per germline, CDR1 SGDLS and CDR2 YYNGEE. The CDR3 totals 17 residues. The J segment lost 2 bases and the V segment lost 0 bases, leaving 6 bases of the junction unmatched. The CDR3 DNA reads TGTGCCAGCAGCGTAGGACGGACAGGGACTAACACCGGGGAGCTGTTTTTT. Protein sequence: CASSVGRTGTNTGELFF. The whole variable domain, filled in from reference TRBV9 and TRBJ2-2, reads DSGVTQTPKHLITATGQRVTLRCSPRSGDLSVYWYQQSLDQGLQFLIQYYNGEERAKGNILERFSAQQFPDLHSELNLSSLELGDSALYFCASSVGRTGTNTGELFFGEGSRLTVL.

This clonotype was picked up many times. CDR3: CASRVTGGRTEAFF. The DNA for the CDR3 is TGTGCCAGCAGGGTAACAGGGGGCCGAACTGAAGCTTTCTTT. The rearrangement links TRBV6-2 or TRBV6-3 to TRBJ1-1; TRBD1 aligns across 9 bases. Per germline, CDR1 MNHEY and CDR2 SVGEGT. This CDR3 contains 14 residues. The V gene end was trimmed by 6 bases and the J gene end by 5 bases; junction bases not matched to a gene: 7.

The chain employs TRBV27 and TRBJ2-3; the match to TRBD1 covers 11 bases. This CDR3 comprises 17 residues. The trim removed 7 bases at V and 4 bases at J, leaving 13 bases unmatched. Germline CDR1 MNHEY, CDR2 SMNVEV (reference sequence). CDR3 coding DNA: TGTGCCAGCAATGATGGACAGGGGGCATTAGGGGCAGATACGCAGTATTTT. Protein sequence: CASNDGQGALGADTQYF.

Turning to this clonotype: This may come from a read error, since a much larger clone is one base off. The chain has TRBV5-1 and TRBJ1-1; the D gene is possibly TRBD1 (6 bases). CDR3 size: 15 residues. CDR1 is SGHRS, CDR2 YFSETQ, per germline. V lost 7 bases and J 11 bases, leaving 27 bases between the germline ends. The CDR3 loop reads CASGGGVGAPLVAFF. CDR3 nucleotide sequence: TGCGCCAGCGGCGGAGGGGTGGGGGCCCCCCTAGTGGCTTTCTTT.

This clonotype has a count of ten or more. The V call is TRBV13, the J call TRBJ2-2; tentatively, D is TRBD1 (8 bases). The CDR3 is 15 amino acids. CDR1 and CDR2 from the germline V gene are PRHDT and FYEKMQ (reference sequence). Trimming pared 6 bases from V and 5 bases from J, leaving 16 bases between. CDR3 region: CASSYGQGLTGELFF. CDR3 nucleotide sequence: TGTGCCAGCAGTTACGGACAGGGACTAACCGGGGAGCTGTTTTTT.

This clonotype has a count of ten or more. The chain uses TRBV29-1 and TRBJ1-1; 8 bases match TRBD1. Losses at the gene ends were 5 bases for V and 4 bases for J; bases not matched to a gene: 3. The CDR3 is 12 amino acids. Per germline, CDR1 SQVTM and CDR2 ANQGSEA. The CDR3 sequence is CSVRQGSTEAFF. The CDR3 nucleotides read TGCAGCGTTAGACAGGGGAGCACTGAAGCTTTCTTT.

The rearrangement joins TRBV19 to TRBJ2-3, with 8 bases lining up with TRBD2. CDR3 length equals 18 residues. Germline CDR1 is LNHDA and CDR2 is SQIVND (reference sequence). Trimming removed 2 bases from V and 4 bases from J; junction bases left unmatched: 14. DNA of the CDR3: TGTGCCAGTAGTATATCTAGTGTACCAGCGGGAGTGGCAGATACGCAGTATTTT. This sequence encodes CASSISSVPAGVADTQYF. Supplemented by reference TRBV19 and TRBJ2-3, the full variable domain reads DGGITQSPKYLFRKEGQNVTLSCEQNLNHDAMYWYRQDPGQGLRLIYYSQIVNDFQKGDIAEGYSVSREKKESFPLTVTSAQKNPTAFYLCASSISSVPAGVADTQYFGPGTRLTVL.

This clonotype showed up many times. The chain links TRBV7-9 to TRBJ1-2; no clear D gene. CDR1 is SEHNR, CDR2 FQNEAQ, per germline (reference sequence). The CDR3 covers 14 residues. The germline V and J ends were trimmed by 6 bases and 6 bases, with 17 bases remaining between them. The CDR3 loop is CASSKEGVRNGYTF. The CDR3 nucleotides read TGTGCCAGCAGTAAAGAGGGCGTACGCAATGGCTACACCTTC.

As for this clonotype: This may be a read error, as it is one base from a much larger clone. The chain uses TRBV9 and TRBJ1-6, with 9 bases fitting TRBD1. The CDR3 has 15 amino acids. CDR1 SGDLS and CDR2 YYNGEE come from the germline V gene. CDR3 loop: CACSVTGGDNSPLHF. CDR3 in DNA: TGTGCCTGCAGCGTAACAGGGGGCGATAATTCACCCCTCCACTTT. Combining the CDR3 with reference TRBV9 and TRBJ1-6 gives the whole variable domain DSGVTQTPKHLITATGQRVTLRCSPRSGDLSVYWYQQSLDQGLQFLIQYYNGEERAKGNILERFSAQQFPDLHSELNLSSLELGDSALYFCACSVTGGDNSPLHFGNGTRLTVT.